These 16 T cell receptor beta chains share one sample of origin, sequenced in a study of T cells in tuberculosis. This table comes from immunoSEQ multiplex PCR, and its TCRdb copy is limited to in-frame clones, with some not included. The repertoire consists of 25,000 to 35,000 clones, with roughly 95% occurring once and the leading ten covering roughly 2.3%. Sequenced input: PBMCs. The receptors were sampled from a donor aged 10-29 years with latent tuberculosis or without tuberculosis infection.

In DNA, the CDR3 is TGTGCCAGCAGTGGTCCCGGGACTAGCGGGGACTCCTACAATGAGCAGTTCTTC. Encoded protein: CASSGPGTSGDSYNEQFF. The chain uses TRBV2 and TRBJ2-1; 13 positions agree with TRBD2. Germline V gene lookup returns CDR1 SNHLY and CDR2 FYNNEI. Germline trimming cut 4 bases from V and 0 bases from J; bases unmatched to any gene: 6. This CDR3 is built from 18 residues.

CDR3 bases: TGTGCCACCAGCAGAGATTCAGGTGGGTCCGAGCAGTACTTC. It specifies CATSRDSGGSEQYF. The V and J genes are TRBV15 and TRBJ2-7, with no clear D. Looked up from germline, CDR1 is LNHNV and CDR2 is YYDKDF (reference sequence). The CDR3 is 14 residues long. V gave up 0 bases and J gave up 6 bases, with 12 bases separating them. The variable domain in full, completed from reference TRBV15 and TRBJ2-7, reads DAMVIQNPRYQVTQFGKPVTLSCSQTLNHNVMYWYQQKSSQAPKLLFHYYDKDFNNEADTPDNFQSRRPNTSFCFLDIRSPGLGDTAMYLCATSRDSGGSEQYFGPGTRLTVT.

This sequence joins TRBV27 and TRBJ1-1; D might be TRBD1 (5 bases). The CDR3 runs 14 residues. Germline V gene data show CDR1 as MNHEY and CDR2 as SMNVEV (reference sequence). Trimming stripped 5 bases from V and 4 bases from J, with 14 bases between. The CDR3 region is CASSPRQSPTEAFF. CDR3 coding DNA: TGTGCCAGCAGTCCGCGACAGTCCCCCACTGAAGCTTTCTTT.

The chain couples TRBV27 to TRBJ1-5; D is unclear. Looked up from germline, CDR1 is MNHEY and CDR2 is SMNVEV (reference sequence). Trimming removed 8 bases from V and 1 base from J, with 12 bases in between. The CDR3 has 14 amino acids. The CDR3 spells CASSEASSNQPQHF. The CDR3 DNA reads TGTGCCAGCTCGGAGGCGAGCAGCAATCAGCCCCAGCATTTT.

The J gene is TRBJ2-7, the V gene TRBV10-1; tentatively, D is TRBD1 (6 bases). The CDR3 has 13 residues. Per the germline V gene, CDR1 is WNHNN and CDR2 is SYGVQD (reference sequence). V was clipped by 8 bases and J by 2 bases, with 13 bases between them. CDR3 loop: CASARDITYEQYF. CDR3 DNA: TGCGCCAGCGCTCGGGACATAACCTACGAGCAGTACTTC.

V is TRBV9 and J is TRBJ2-1; D is perhaps TRBD2 (5 bases). The V gene lost 4 bases and the J gene lost 0 bases, with 17 bases spanning the gap. The germline CDR1 and CDR2 sequences are SGDLS and YYNGEE. The CDR3 is 17 residues long. Written as DNA, the CDR3 is TGTGCCAGCAGCCCACCGAGCGGCCACTACTCCTACAATGAGCAGTTCTTC. Residues: CASSPPSGHYSYNEQFF.

The V gene is TRBV25-1, the J gene TRBJ1-1; a possible D gene is TRBD1 (5 bases). This CDR3 is 15 amino acids long. The ends were cut back, 5 bases at V and 0 bases at J, with 13 bases in the middle. Germline lookup yields CDR1 MGHDK and CDR2 SYGVNS. The CDR3 protein is CASSTTGSMNTEAFF. The CDR3, as DNA: TGTGCCAGCAGTACAACAGGTTCTATGAACACTGAAGCTTTCTTT.

This clone has a handful of counts. CDR3 amino acids: CASSYDGLAGTYEQYF. For the CDR3, the DNA is TGTGCCAGCAGTTACGACGGACTAGCGGGGACTTACGAGCAGTACTTC. The chain uses TRBV6-6 and TRBJ2-7; 12 bases line up with TRBD2. Germline loops: CDR1 MNHNY, CDR2 SVGAGI (reference sequence). Losses at the gene ends were 2 bases for V and 4 bases for J; bases not matched to a gene: 6. This CDR3 has 16 residues.

The rearrangement uses TRBV7-2 and TRBJ2-7; unclear D gene. Trimming cost V 6 bases and J 2 bases, with 14 bases left between them. CDR1 and CDR2 from the germline V gene are SGHTA and FQGNSA. The CDR3 has 14 amino acids. CDR3 region: CASSFLRSPYEQYF. CDR3 nucleotide sequence: TGTGCCAGCAGTTTCCTTAGGAGCCCCTACGAGCAGTACTTC.

The rearrangement links TRBV5-1 to TRBJ2-2; D gene uncertain. The CDR3 sequence is 15 residues long. V lost 3 bases and J 4 bases, leaving 13 bases between the germline ends. Germline CDR1 SGHRS, CDR2 YFSETQ. The CDR3 coding sequence is TGCGCCAGCAGCTCGGTCTTGTCGAGCACCGGGGAGCTGTTTTTT. Residues: CASSSVLSSTGELFF.

The V and J genes are TRBV27 and TRBJ2-5, with a weak D call TRBD2 (5 bases). The V end was cut by 7 bases, the J end by 4 bases, with 16 bases between. The CDR3 runs 14 residues. Per germline, CDR1 MNHEY and CDR2 SMNVEV (reference sequence). CDR3 nucleotide sequence: TGTGCCAGCACTCCCCCGGGGAGAGCAGAGACCCAGTACTTC. Residues: CASTPPGRAETQYF.

V usage is TRBV9 and J usage is TRBJ1-2, with 7 bases lining up with TRBD1. V lost 4 bases to trimming and J lost 8 bases; unmatched junction nucleotides: 5. This CDR3 region has 12 residues. CDR1 SGDLS and CDR2 YYNGEE come from the germline V gene. The CDR3 sequence: CASSMDRTGYTF. DNA for the CDR3: TGTGCCAGCAGCATGGACAGGACCGGCTACACCTTC.

The genes are TRBV30 and TRBJ1-1; D not resolved. Germline V gene sequence: CDR1 GTSNPN, CDR2 SVGIG (reference sequence). There are 15 residues in the CDR3. V lost 0 bases to trimming and J lost 2 bases, with 13 bases between them. The CDR3: CAWSVRPTVNTEAFF. CDR3 in DNA: TGTGCCTGGAGTGTAAGACCGACTGTCAACACTGAAGCTTTCTTT.

This clone was seen more than once but under ten times. This chain joins TRBV6-1 and TRBJ1-2; D is possibly TRBD1 (6 bases). Germline V gene sequence: CDR1 MNHNS, CDR2 SASEGT. This CDR3 spans 14 amino acids. Trimming pared 10 bases from V and 4 bases from J, leaving 19 bases between. CDR3 bases: TGTGCCACCCGTCCCCGCGGACAGATCTATGGCTACACCTTC. Its translation: CATRPRGQIYGYTF.

The V gene is TRBV4-2, the J gene TRBJ2-6; 12 bases align to TRBD2. There are 18 residues in the CDR3. From germline, CDR1 is LGHNA and CDR2 YNFKEQ. J lost 1 base, V lost 4 bases, and 5 bases had no gene match. The CDR3: CASSLLLAGGSGANVLTF. The CDR3 bases are TGTGCCAGCAGCCTACTTCTAGCGGGAGGGTCTGGGGCCAACGTCCTGACTTTC.

This chain uses TRBV6-5 with TRBJ2-1; 14 bases fit TRBD2. CDR3 length: 15 amino acids. With V trimmed by 5 bases and J by 8 bases, 5 bases remained unmatched. The germline V gene encodes CDR1 MNHEY and CDR2 SVGAGI. CDR3 in DNA: TGTGCCAGCAGTCCGGGACTAGCGGGAGTCTATGAGCAGTTCTTC. It yields the protein CASSPGLAGVYEQFF.